This T cell receptor beta chain originates from a study of long-term antiretroviral therapy in people with HIV. Germline V gene sequence: CDR1 SEHNR, CDR2 FQNEAQ (reference sequence). The CDR3 length is 17 residues. Trimming took 5 bases from V and 4 from J; bases not matched to a gene: 16. Each donor had at least one pre-ART and at least two post-ART PBMC samples. Everyone in the study who had HIV was treated in the United States. Researchers ran immunoSEQ v3.0 at survey level. Profiling relied on immunoSEQ multiplex PCR, and the TCRdb table lists in-frame clones only, not all of them. The sample records around 20,000 clones, around 73% being singletons.

This chain joins TRBV7-9 and TRBJ1-1; 7 bases fit TRBD1. The starting material was unsorted PBMCs, obtained 0.3 years after starting antiretroviral therapy. The receptor was isolated from a woman between 50 and 59 years old with HIV. This chain's CDR3 is CASSPTGSTGSGTEAFF. The CDR3, as DNA: TGTGCCAGCAGCCCAACTGGCTCGACAGGGTCCGGCACTGAAGCTTTCTTT.